The rows below give T cell receptor beta chains drawn from one sample of a study of cytomegalovirus exposure and HLA in healthy donors. This table comes from immunoSEQ multiplex PCR, and its TCRdb copy is limited to in-frame clones, with some not included. The sample includes about 280,000 clones, roughly 85% of them seen just once. The sample consisted of PBMCs. The origin of the receptors is a young woman in good health and CMV-seronegative. Both conserved end residues are part of each CDR3. D genes are given only for firm matches. Only part of the rows carry a size: once, few, many, or a class if the clone is expanded.

TRBJ2-5 TRBV30 NA NA TGTGCCTGGAGTAGGGGCTCCCAAGAGACCCAGTACTTC CAWSRGSQETQYF
TRBJ1-5 TRBV27 NA NA TGTGCCAGCAGTTTATCGATGACCCCCCGGGATAGCAATCAGCCCCAGCATTTT CASSLSMTPRDSNQPQHF
TRBJ2-1 TRBV7-9 once TRBD2 TGTGCCAGCAGCTTAGCGAAGGCTAGCGGGAGTGGCGATGAGCAGTTCTTC CASSLAKASGSGDEQFF
TRBJ2-7 TRBV6-5 NA NA TGTGCCAGCAGTTACTCGATTAGCGGAGCCTACGAGCAGTACTTC CASSYSISGAYEQYF
TRBJ2-5 TRBV5-1 NA TRBD1 TGCGCCAGCAGCTCCACTGAGGGGGCTCAAGAGACCCAGTACTTC CASSSTEGAQETQYF
TRBJ2-3 TRBV18 NA TRBD1 TGTGCCAGCTCACCAGGAGCAACCGGGACAGGGTTCGCAGATACGCAGTATTTT CASSPGATGTGFADTQYF
TRBJ2-2 TRBV19 few TRBD1 TGTGCCAGTAGTACCCGCAAGGGGGCGGCGAACACCGGGGAGCTGTTTTTT CASSTRKGAANTGELFF
TRBJ2-1 TRBV7-2 NA TRBD2 TGTGCCAGCAGCTTATTAGCGGGTTCTAATGAGCAGTTCTTC CASSLLAGSNEQFF
TRBJ2-7 TRBV4-3 NA NA TGCGCCAGCAGCCAAGATCCGTCAGGGGTCTACGAGCAGTACTTC CASSQDPSGVYEQYF
TRBJ1-2 TRBV28 NA TRBD1 TGTGCCAGCAGCTCGGGACAGTTATATGGCTACACCTTC CASSSGQLYGYTF
TRBJ2-7 TRBV5-8 NA TRBD1 TGTGCCACCCCGACAGGGGGACTTTCCTACGAGCAGTACTTC CATPTGGLSYEQYF
TRBJ1-1 TRBV4-1 NA NA TGCGCCAGCAGCCAACAAACAGGGAACACTGAAGCTTTCTTT CASSQQTGNTEAFF
TRBJ1-1 TRBV7-3 once NA TGTGCCAGCAGCTCAGGGGAGAGCACTGAAGCTTTCTTT CASSSGESTEAFF
TRBJ1-1 TRBV27 NA TRBD1 TGTGCCAGCAGTTTATGGGCAGGGGGCGCGGGTACTGAAGCTTTCTTT CASSLWAGGAGTEAFF
TRBJ2-7 TRBV6-5 NA TRBD2 TGTGCCAGCAGTCGGACTAGCGGCTACGAGCAGTACTTC CASSRTSGYEQYF
TRBJ2-3 TRBV30 NA NA TGTGCCTGGAGTGTAGCCCAGGGGACAGATACGCAGTATTTT CAWSVAQGTDTQYF
TRBJ2-7 TRBV15 NA NA TGTGCCACCAGCAGAGTTGACAGAACCTACGAGCAGTACTTC CATSRVDRTYEQYF
TRBJ1-4 TRBV27 NA TRBD1 TGTGCCAGCAGCCTAGACAGGGTTGGTGAAAAACTGTTTTTT CASSLDRVGEKLFF
TRBJ2-7 TRBV6-1 NA NA TGTGCCAGCAGTGCCGTAGCGGACCTCTCCTACGAGCAGTACTTC CASSAVADLSYEQYF
TRBJ1-2 TRBV13 few TRBD1 TGTGCCAGCAGCTTAGGCCGGGACAGGGTGAATGGCTACACCTTC CASSLGRDRVNGYTF
TRBJ2-1 TRBV27 NA NA TGTGCCAGCAGTGACCCACTCGGCAGGACATCCTACAATGAGCAGTTCTTC CASSDPLGRTSYNEQFF
TRBJ2-1 TRBV18 NA TRBD2 TGTGCCAGCTCACCATTCTCGGGAGGTGTTGAGCAGTTCTTC CASSPFSGGVEQFF
TRBJ1-1 TRBV6-5 NA NA TGTGCCAGCAGTGAGACAAGGAACACTGAAGCTTTCTTT CASSETRNTEAFF
TRBJ1-3 TRBV28 NA NA TGTGCCAGCACCTCACGGGGCTCTGGAAACACCATATATTTT CASTSRGSGNTIYF
TRBJ1-2 TRBV28 NA TRBD1 TGTGCCAGCAGATACCCGGGACAGGGAGCTGCGGAGGGCTACACCTTC CASRYPGQGAAEGYTF
TRBJ2-5 TRBV27 NA NA TGTGCCAGCACCAACCTAGTGATAGGGAAGGGGCCCGGTACCCAGTACTTC CASTNLVIGKGPGTQYF
TRBJ1-2 TRBV10-2 NA TRBD1 TGCGCCAGCAGTGGGGACAGGGGGGGTGATGGCTACACCTTC CASSGDRGGDGYTF
TRBJ1-1 TRBV13 NA TRBD1 TGTGCCAGCGTTCTGTGGGGCAGGGGGCTAGGAACTGAAGCTTTCTTT CASVLWGRGLGTEAFF
TRBJ1-2 TRBV4-1 few TRBD1 TGCGCCAGCAGCCGGGACAGGGGAAACTATGGCTACACCTTC CASSRDRGNYGYTF
TRBJ1-6 TRBV18 NA NA TGTGCCAGCTCCCTGGGCAGAAACGATTCACCCCTCCACTTT CASSLGRNDSPLHF
TRBJ1-1 TRBV6-5 NA NA TGTGCCAGCAGCGCGGACAGATACACTGAAGCTTTCTTT CASSADRYTEAFF
TRBJ2-7 TRBV10-1 few TRBD2 TGCGCCAGCAGTGACGGCGGGAGCTTATACGAGCAGTACTTC CASSDGGSLYEQYF
TRBJ1-2 TRBV7-2 NA TRBD1 TGTGCCAGCAGCTTAAGGCCCGACAGGGGGTCTGGCTACACCTTC CASSLRPDRGSGYTF
TRBJ2-7 TRBV28 NA NA TGTGCCAGCTCAACTGGGGCCACACAGGGTTCCTACGAGCAGTACTTC CASSTGATQGSYEQYF
TRBJ1-2 TRBV7-9 few NA TGTGCCAGCAGCTTCCCGGGGGGTAATGGCTACACCTTC CASSFPGGNGYTF
TRBJ2-7 TRBV7-3 NA NA TGTGCCAGCAGCTCTCAGGGCGAGCAGTACTTC CASSSQGEQYF
TRBJ2-1 TRBV5-1 NA TRBD2 TGCGCCAGCAGCCACGGGACTAGCGGAAATGAGCAGTTCTTC CASSHGTSGNEQFF
TRBJ2-1 TRBV6-5 once TRBD2 TGTGCCAGCAGCCCAGGGACTAGCGGGATCGATGAGCAGTTCTTC CASSPGTSGIDEQFF
TRBJ2-2 TRBV4-1 NA NA TGCGCCAGCAGCCCCCGGGGTGCCGGGGAGCTGTTTTTT CASSPRGAGELFF
TRBJ2-7 TRBV5-8 NA TRBD1 TGTGCCAGCAGTACAAGGACAGGTGGTTTAGAGCAGTACTTC CASSTRTGGLEQYF
TRBJ1-1 TRBV4-1 NA NA TGCGCCAGCAGCCAATTGAGGGTAGGCACTGAAGCTTTCTTT CASSQLRVGTEAFF
TRBJ1-1 TRBV5-1 NA NA TGCGCCAGCAGCTCCCCACCGCGGGGGGGGAACACTGAAGCTTTCTTT CASSSPPRGGNTEAFF
TRBJ2-3 TRBV4-2 NA TRBD2 TGTGCCAGCAGCCAAAGCGGACTAGCGGGATTCGGCGGTACAGATACGCAGTATTTT CASSQSGLAGFGGTDTQYF
TRBJ1-4 TRBV5-1 NA NA TGCGCCAGCAGCTTGGCCGCCGAGTATGAAAAACTGTTTTTT CASSLAAEYEKLFF
TRBJ2-5 TRBV6-4 NA NA TGTGCCAGCAGTGGTGGGCCGAAAGAGACCCAGTACTTC CASSGGPKETQYF
TRBJ2-1 TRBV7-3 NA NA TGTGCCAGCAGCTCCTCTACAGATGACAATGAGCAGTTCTTC CASSSSTDDNEQFF
TRBJ1-5 TRBV6-5 NA NA TGTGCCAGCAGCCACAGGAATCAGCCCCAGCATTTT CASSHRNQPQHF
TRBJ2-1 TRBV18 NA TRBD1 TGTGCCAGCTCGTCTCAGGGGGCCATTTCCTACAATGAGCAGTTCTTC CASSSQGAISYNEQFF
TRBJ1-5 TRBV4-1 NA NA TGCGCCAGCAGCCAAGGTAGTTCCCAGCCCCAGCATTTT CASSQGSSQPQHF
TRBJ2-5 TRBV10-1 NA NA TGCGCCAGCAGTGAAAACTCATGGACTGCACAAGAGACCCAGTACTTC CASSENSWTAQETQYF
TRBJ2-5 TRBV7-2 NA TRBD1 TGTGCCAGCAGCTTAGGACCGGGACAGGGAGAGACCCAGTACTTC CASSLGPGQGETQYF